This note documents a single TCR beta chain sequence. Antigen: not known. These data come from a study of cytomegalovirus exposure and HLA in healthy donors. The primer mix had 60 Vbeta and 13 Jbeta primers. Some clones are missing from TCRdb's copy, which holds only in-frame ones; the method was immunoSEQ multiplex PCR. The listing contains about 200,000 clones. Study observations and caveats: Immune exposure information comprised only CMV serostatus. Links to common viral pathogens appeared, in a later analysis, for several of the most significant clusters. Analyzed later, association rates of TCRs varied across HLA loci, with DRB1 most and HLA-C fewest.

Unmatched junction bases numbered 10, after V lost 5 bases and J lost 7 bases. CDR3 length: 15 residues. Germline CDR1 reads MNHEY; CDR2 reads SMNVEV (reference sequence). This clonotype was sampled from a girl aged 2-15 years in good health and CMV-seropositive. This chain joins TRBV27 and TRBJ2-1, with 8 bases aligning to TRBD2. The sequenced sample was PBMCs. CDR3 sequence reads: CASSPRAGAGNEQFF. The CDR3 DNA is TGTGCCAGCAGTCCGCGAGCGGGAGCGGGAAATGAGCAGTTCTTC.